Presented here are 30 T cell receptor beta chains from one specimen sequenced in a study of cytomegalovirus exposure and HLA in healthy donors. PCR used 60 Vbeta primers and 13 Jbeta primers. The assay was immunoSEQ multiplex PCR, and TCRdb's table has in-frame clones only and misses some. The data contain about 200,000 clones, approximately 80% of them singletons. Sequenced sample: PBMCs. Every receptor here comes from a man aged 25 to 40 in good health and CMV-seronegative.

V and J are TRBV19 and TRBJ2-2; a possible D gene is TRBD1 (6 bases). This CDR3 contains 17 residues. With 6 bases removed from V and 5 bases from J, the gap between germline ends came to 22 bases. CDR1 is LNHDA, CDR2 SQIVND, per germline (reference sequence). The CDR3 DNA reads TGTGCCAGTAGATCTTCAGAGGGACACCCCCTGACCGGGGAGCTGTTTTTT. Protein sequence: CASRSSEGHPLTGELFF.

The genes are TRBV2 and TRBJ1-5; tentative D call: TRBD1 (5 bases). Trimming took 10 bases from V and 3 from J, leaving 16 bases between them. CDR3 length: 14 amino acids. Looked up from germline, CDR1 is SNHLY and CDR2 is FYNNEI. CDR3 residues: CATSVPGNNQPQHF. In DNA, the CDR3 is TGTGCCACTTCGGTCCCAGGGAACAATCAGCCCCAGCATTTT.

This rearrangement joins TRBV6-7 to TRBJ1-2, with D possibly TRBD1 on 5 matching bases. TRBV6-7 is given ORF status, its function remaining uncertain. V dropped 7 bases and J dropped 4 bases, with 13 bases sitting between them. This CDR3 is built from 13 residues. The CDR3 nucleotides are TGTGCCAGCATCAGGGTATGGGGCTATGGCTACACCTTC. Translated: CASIRVWGYGYTF.

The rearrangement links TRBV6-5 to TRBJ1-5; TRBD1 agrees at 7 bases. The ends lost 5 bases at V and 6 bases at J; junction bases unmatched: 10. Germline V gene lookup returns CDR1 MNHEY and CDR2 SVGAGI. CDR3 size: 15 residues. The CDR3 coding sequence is TGTGCCAGCAGTCCGAGGGGGCAAGGAATTCAGCCCCAGCATTTT. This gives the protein CASSPRGQGIQPQHF.

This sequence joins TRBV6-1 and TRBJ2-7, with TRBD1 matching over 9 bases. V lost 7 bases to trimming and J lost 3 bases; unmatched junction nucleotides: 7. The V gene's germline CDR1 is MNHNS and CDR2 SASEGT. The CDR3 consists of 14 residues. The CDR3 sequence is CASKTGGRDYEQYF. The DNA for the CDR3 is TGTGCCAGCAAGACAGGGGGTCGGGACTACGAGCAGTACTTC.

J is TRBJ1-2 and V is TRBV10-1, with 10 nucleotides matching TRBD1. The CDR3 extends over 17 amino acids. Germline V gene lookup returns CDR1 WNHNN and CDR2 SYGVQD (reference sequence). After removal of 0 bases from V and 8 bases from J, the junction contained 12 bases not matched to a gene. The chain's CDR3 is CASSESSAGTGVGGYTF. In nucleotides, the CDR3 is TGCGCCAGCAGTGAGTCCAGCGCCGGGACAGGGGTCGGCGGCTACACCTTC.

CDR3 DNA: TGTGCCAGCAGTGGGAACAGGGGGAACTATGGCTACACCTTC. Translated, it gives CASSGNRGNYGYTF. J is TRBJ1-2 and V is TRBV28; TRBD1 matches at 8 bases. The CDR3 totals 14 residues. V lost 5 bases, J lost 2 bases, and 4 bases stayed unmatched. From germline, CDR1 is MDHEN and CDR2 SYDVKM.

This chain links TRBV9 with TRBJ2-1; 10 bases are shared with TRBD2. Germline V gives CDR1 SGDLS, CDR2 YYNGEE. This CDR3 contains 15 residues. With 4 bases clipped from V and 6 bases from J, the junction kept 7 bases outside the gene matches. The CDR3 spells CASSSVGLAINEQFF. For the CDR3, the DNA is TGTGCCAGCAGCTCCGTGGGACTAGCGATCAATGAGCAGTTCTTC.

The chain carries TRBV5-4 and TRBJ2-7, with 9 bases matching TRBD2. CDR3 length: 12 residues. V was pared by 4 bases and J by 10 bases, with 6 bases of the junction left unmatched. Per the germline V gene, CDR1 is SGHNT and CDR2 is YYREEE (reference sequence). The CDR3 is CASSVWGLAQYF. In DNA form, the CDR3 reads TGTGCCAGCAGCGTCTGGGGACTAGCTCAGTACTTC.

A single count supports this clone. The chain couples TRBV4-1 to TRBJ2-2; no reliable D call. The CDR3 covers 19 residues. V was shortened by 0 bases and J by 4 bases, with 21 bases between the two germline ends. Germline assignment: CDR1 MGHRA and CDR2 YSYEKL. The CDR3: CASSQDLLRAPPGTGELFF. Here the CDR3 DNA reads TGCGCCAGCAGCCAAGATCTCCTAAGAGCGCCGCCTGGCACCGGGGAGCTGTTTTTT.

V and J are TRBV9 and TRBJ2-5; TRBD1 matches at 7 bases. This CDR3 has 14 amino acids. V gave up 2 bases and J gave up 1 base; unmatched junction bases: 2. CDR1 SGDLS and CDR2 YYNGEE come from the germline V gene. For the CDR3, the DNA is TGTGCCAGCAGCGTCGGGACAGCCCAAGAGACCCAGTACTTC. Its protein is CASSVGTAQETQYF.

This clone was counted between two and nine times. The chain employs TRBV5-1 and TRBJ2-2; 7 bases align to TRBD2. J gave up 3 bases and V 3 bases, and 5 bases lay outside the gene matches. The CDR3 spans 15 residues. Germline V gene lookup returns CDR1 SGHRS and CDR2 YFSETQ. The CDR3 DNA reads TGCGCCAGCAGCTCCGGACTAGGGCACACCGGGGAGCTGTTTTTT. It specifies CASSSGLGHTGELFF. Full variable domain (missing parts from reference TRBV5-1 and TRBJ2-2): KAGVTQTPRYLIKTRGQQVTLSCSPISGHRSVSWYQQTPGQGLQFLFEYFSETQRNKGNFPGRFSGRQFSNSRSEMNVSTLELGDSALYLCASSSGLGHTGELFFGEGSRLTVL.

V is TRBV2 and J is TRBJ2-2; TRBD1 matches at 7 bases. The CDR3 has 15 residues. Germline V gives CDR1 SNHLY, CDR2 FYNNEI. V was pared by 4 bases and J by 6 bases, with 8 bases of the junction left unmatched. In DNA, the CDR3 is TGTGCCAGCAGTGTTGTCAGGGGGTACGCCGGGGAGCTGTTTTTT. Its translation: CASSVVRGYAGELFF.

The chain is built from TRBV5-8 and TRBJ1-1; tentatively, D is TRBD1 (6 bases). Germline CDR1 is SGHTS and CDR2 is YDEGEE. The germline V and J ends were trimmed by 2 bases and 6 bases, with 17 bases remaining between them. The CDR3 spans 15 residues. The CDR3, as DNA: TGTGCCAGCAGCTTTGTACAGGGACGCTCCCCTGAAGCTTTCTTT. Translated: CASSFVQGRSPEAFF.

CDR3 sequence reads: CASSFGLSTDTQYF. The CDR3 DNA reads TGTGCCAGCAGCTTTGGACTTTCCACAGATACGCAGTATTTT. This chain links TRBV5-6 with TRBJ2-3; maybe TRBD2 (5 bases). Germline-derived CDR1 and CDR2 are SGHDT and YYEEEE. Trimming shortened V by 2 bases and J by 2 bases, and 9 bases separated the two germline ends. The CDR3 contains 14 residues. The whole variable domain, filled in from reference TRBV5-6 and TRBJ2-3, reads DAGVTQSPTHLIKTRGQQVTLRCSPKSGHDTVSWYQQALGQGPQFIFQYYEEEERQRGNFPDRFSGHQFPNYSSELNVNALLLGDSALYLCASSFGLSTDTQYFGPGTRLTVL.

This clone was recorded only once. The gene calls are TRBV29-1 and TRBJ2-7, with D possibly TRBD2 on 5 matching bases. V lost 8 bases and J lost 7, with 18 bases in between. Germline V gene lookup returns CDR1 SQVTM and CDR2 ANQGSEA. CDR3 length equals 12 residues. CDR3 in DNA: TGCAGCTCACGAAGTGATCGGGGAGAGCAGTACTTC. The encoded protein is CSSRSDRGEQYF.

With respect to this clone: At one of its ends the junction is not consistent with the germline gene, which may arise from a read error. CDR3 loop: CASSRSGTLMGQLHF. The CDR3 DNA is TGTGCCAGCAGCAGATCCGGGACATTAATGGGACAACTACACTTC. The chain couples TRBV7-3 to TRBJ2-5; possible D gene TRBD1, 6 bases. CDR3 length equals 15 residues. Germline CDR1 and CDR2: SGHTA and FQGTGA.

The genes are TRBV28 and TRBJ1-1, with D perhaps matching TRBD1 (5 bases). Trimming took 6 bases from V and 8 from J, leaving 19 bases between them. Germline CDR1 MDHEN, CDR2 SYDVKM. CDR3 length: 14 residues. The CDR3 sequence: CASSPFGAGGEAFF. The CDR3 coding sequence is TGTGCCAGCAGCCCCTTCGGGGCCGGGGGGGAAGCTTTCTTT.

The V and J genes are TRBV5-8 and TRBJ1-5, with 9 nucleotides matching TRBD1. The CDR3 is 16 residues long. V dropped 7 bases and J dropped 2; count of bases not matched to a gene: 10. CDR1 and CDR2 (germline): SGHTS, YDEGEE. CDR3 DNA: TGTGCCAGCGAAGGGACAGGGCTGATAGGCAATCAGCCCCAGCATTTT. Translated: CASEGTGLIGNQPQHF. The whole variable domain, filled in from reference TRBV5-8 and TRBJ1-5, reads EAGVTQSPTHLIKTRGQQATLRCSPISGHTSVYWYQQALGLGLQFLLWYDEGEERNRGNFPPRFSGRQFPNYSSELNVNALELEDSALYLCASEGTGLIGNQPQHFGDGTRLSIL.

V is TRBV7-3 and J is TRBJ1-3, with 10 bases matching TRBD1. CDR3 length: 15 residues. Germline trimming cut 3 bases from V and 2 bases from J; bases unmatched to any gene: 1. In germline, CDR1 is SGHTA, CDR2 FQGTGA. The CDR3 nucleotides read TGTGCCAGCAGCTTGACAGGGGGCACTGGAAACACCATATATTTT. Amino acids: CASSLTGGTGNTIYF. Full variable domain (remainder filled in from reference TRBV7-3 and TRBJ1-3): GAGVSQTPSNKVTEKGKYVELRCDPISGHTALYWYRQSLGQGPEFLIYFQGTGAADDSGLPNDRFFAVRPEGSVSTLKIQRTERGDSAVYLCASSLTGGTGNTIYFGEGSWLTVV.

CDR3 loop: CASSQPQGTHEQYF. The CDR3 coding sequence is TGCGCCAGCAGCCAACCACAGGGGACCCACGAGCAGTACTTC. The V and J genes are TRBV4-1 and TRBJ2-7; 7 nucleotides align to TRBD1. With 2 bases clipped from V and 5 bases from J, the junction kept 6 bases outside the gene matches. The CDR3 length is 14 residues. Germline CDR1 is MGHRA and CDR2 is YSYEKL.

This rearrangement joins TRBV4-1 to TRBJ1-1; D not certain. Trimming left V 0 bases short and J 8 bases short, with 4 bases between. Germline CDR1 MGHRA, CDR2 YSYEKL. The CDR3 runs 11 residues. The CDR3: CASSQEREAFF. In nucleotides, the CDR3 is TGCGCCAGCAGCCAAGAGAGGGAAGCTTTCTTT.

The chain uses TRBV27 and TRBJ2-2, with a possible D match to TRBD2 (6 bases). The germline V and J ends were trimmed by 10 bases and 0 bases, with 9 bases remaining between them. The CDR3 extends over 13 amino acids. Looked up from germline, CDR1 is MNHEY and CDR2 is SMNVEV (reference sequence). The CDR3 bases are TGTGCCACGGGGACTCCGAACACCGGGGAGCTGTTTTTT. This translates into CATGTPNTGELFF.

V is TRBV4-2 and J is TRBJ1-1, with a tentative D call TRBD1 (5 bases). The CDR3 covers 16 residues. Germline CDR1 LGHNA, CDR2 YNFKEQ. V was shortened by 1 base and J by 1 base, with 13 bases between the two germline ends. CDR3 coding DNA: TGTGCCAGCAGCCAAGCCATCCTTGACAGGAACACTGAAGCTTTCTTT. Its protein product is CASSQAILDRNTEAFF.

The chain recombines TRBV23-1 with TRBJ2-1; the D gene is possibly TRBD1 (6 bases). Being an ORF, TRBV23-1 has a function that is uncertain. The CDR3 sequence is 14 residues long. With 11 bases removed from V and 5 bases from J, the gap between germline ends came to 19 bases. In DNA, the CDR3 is TGCGCCTTTCCCAGGGGTGACCATAACAATGAGCAGTTCTTC. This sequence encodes CAFPRGDHNNEQFF.

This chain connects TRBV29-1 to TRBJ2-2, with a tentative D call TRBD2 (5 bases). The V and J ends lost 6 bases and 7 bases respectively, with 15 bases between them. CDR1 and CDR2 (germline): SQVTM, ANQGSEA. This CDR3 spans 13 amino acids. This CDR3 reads CSVWTVTGGELFF. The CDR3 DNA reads TGCAGCGTCTGGACTGTCACGGGCGGGGAGCTGTTTTTT.

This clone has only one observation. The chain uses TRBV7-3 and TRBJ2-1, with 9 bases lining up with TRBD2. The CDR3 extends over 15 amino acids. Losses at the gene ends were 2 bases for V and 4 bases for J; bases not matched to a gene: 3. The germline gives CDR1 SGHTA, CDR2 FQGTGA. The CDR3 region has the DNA TGTGCCAGCAGCTTAGGCGGGGGGGCGTACAATGAGCAGTTCTTC. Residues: CASSLGGGAYNEQFF.

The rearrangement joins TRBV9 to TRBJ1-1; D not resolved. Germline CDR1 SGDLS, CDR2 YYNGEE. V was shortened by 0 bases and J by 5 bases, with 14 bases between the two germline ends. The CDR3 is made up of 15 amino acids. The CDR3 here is CASSVGAVMGTEAFF. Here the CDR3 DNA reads TGTGCCAGCAGCGTAGGGGCCGTTATGGGTACTGAAGCTTTCTTT.

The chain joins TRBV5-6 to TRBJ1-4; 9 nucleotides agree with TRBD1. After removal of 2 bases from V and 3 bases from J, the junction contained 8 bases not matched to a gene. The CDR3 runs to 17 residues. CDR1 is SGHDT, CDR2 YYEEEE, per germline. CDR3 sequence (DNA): TGTGCCAGCAGCTTAGCGGACAGGGGACCAGCTAATGAAAAACTGTTTTTT. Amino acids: CASSLADRGPANEKLFF.

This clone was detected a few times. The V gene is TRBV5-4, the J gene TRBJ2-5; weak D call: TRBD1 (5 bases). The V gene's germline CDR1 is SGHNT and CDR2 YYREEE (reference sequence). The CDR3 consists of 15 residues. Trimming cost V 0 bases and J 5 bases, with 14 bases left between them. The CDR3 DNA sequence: TGTGCCAGCAGCTTGGTTGCAGGGCCCTCGGAGACCCAGTACTTC. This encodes CASSLVAGPSETQYF.